The 15 T cell receptor beta chains below all came from one sample that was sequenced in a study of control samples from healthy donors and cancer patients. Repertoires were generated with immunoSEQ multiplex PCR, while TCRdb's copy carries only in-frame clones and drops some. The table includes some 140,000 clones, roughly 90% detected once. Input material: blood. The receptor set was obtained from a man in his thirties or forties in good health.

The chain uses TRBV27 and TRBJ2-1; 9 bases line up with TRBD1. Looked up from germline, CDR1 is MNHEY and CDR2 is SMNVEV (reference sequence). This CDR3 is built from 13 residues. J lost 9 bases, V lost 2 bases, and 2 bases had no gene match. This CDR3 reads CASSLTGGTEQFF. CDR3 DNA: TGTGCCAGCAGTTTAACAGGGGGCACTGAGCAGTTCTTC.

The chain is built from TRBV7-2 and TRBJ2-1; D may correspond to TRBD1 or TRBD2 (5 bases each). Trimming took 5 bases from V and 12 from J, leaving 17 bases between them. The CDR3 is 13 residues long. In germline, CDR1 is SGHTA, CDR2 FQGNSA. As DNA, the CDR3 is TGTGCCAGCAGCCGGGGACCCCCAGAAACGCAGTTCTTC. This codes for CASSRGPPETQFF. Filled out from reference TRBV7-2 and TRBJ2-1, the complete variable domain reads GAGVSQSPSNKVTEKGKDVELRCDPISGHTALYWYRQSLGQGLEFLIYFQGNSAPDKSGLPSDRFSAERTGGSVSTLTIQRTQQEDSAVYLCASSRGPPETQFFGPGTRLTVL.

V usage is TRBV21-1 and J usage is TRBJ2-3; TRBD2, the D gene given by the table, was not confirmed from the DNA. TRBV21-1 is tagged as a pseudogene. CDR3 length: 15 amino acids. The CDR3, as DNA: TGTGCCAGCAGCAAAGAGGAGCTTTTGGGTCTTACGCAGTATTTT. Translated, it gives CASSKEELLGLTQYF.

J is TRBJ1-1 and V is TRBV6-6, with TRBD1 identical over 9 bases. Germline trimming cut 3 bases from V and 0 bases from J; bases unmatched to any gene: 2. The CDR3 is 15 amino acids. CDR1 and CDR2 (germline): MNHNY, SVGAGI (reference sequence). The CDR3 DNA follows: TGTGCCAGCAGTTATGGGACAGGGATGAACACTGAAGCTTTCTTT. It yields the protein CASSYGTGMNTEAFF.

The rearrangement links TRBV2 to TRBJ2-5; 10 bases map to TRBD1. From germline, CDR1 is SNHLY and CDR2 FYNNEI. Trimming cost V 6 bases and J 5 bases; bases outside gene matches: 6. The CDR3 contains 14 residues. The CDR3 reads CASREGQGWETQYF. Here the CDR3 DNA reads TGTGCCAGCAGAGAGGGACAGGGGTGGGAGACCCAGTACTTC.

The V and J genes are TRBV28 and TRBJ1-5; D not certain. V was clipped by 4 bases and J by 0 bases, with 10 bases between them. This CDR3 region has 15 residues. The germline CDR1 and CDR2 sequences are MDHEN and SYDVKM. The CDR3 region has the DNA TGTGCCAGCAGTTGGCAGCCAAATAGCAATCAGCCCCAGCATTTT. Protein: CASSWQPNSNQPQHF.

The sample holds one count of this clone. This chain links TRBV5-1 with TRBJ2-7; D perhaps matches TRBD1 (5 bases). The CDR3 consists of 12 residues. With 3 bases removed from V and 3 bases from J, the gap between germline ends came to 7 bases. The V gene's germline CDR1 is SGHRS and CDR2 YFSETQ. CDR3: CASSWGGYEQYF. The CDR3 DNA follows: TGCGCCAGCAGCTGGGGCGGCTACGAGCAGTACTTC.

The V call is TRBV27, the J call TRBJ1-1; D gene ambiguous. With 1 base removed from V and 5 bases from J, the gap between germline ends came to 8 bases. Per the germline V gene, CDR1 is MNHEY and CDR2 is SMNVEV (reference sequence). The CDR3 is made up of 13 amino acids. CDR3 loop: CASSLWRGTEAFF. CDR3 nucleotides: TGTGCCAGCAGTTTATGGCGAGGGACTGAAGCTTTCTTT.

V gene TRBV7-3 combines with J gene TRBJ2-1; 13 bases are a match to TRBD2. CDR3 length: 16 residues. Germline V gives CDR1 SGHTA, CDR2 FQGTGA. V was pared by 5 bases and J by 9 bases, with 10 bases of the junction left unmatched. The CDR3 nucleotides are TGTGCCAGCAGCCCATCACCGGGACTAGCGGGACCTGAGCAGTTCTTC. This translates into CASSPSPGLAGPEQFF.

The chain employs TRBV29-1 and TRBJ2-2; TRBD2 agrees at 11 bases. V gave up 7 bases and J gave up 8 bases; unmatched junction bases: 9. This CDR3 has 14 amino acids. Germline values: CDR1 SQVTM, CDR2 ANQGSEA. This CDR3 reads CSAELAGVGGELFF. The CDR3 bases are TGCAGCGCAGAACTAGCGGGAGTTGGTGGGGAGCTGTTTTTT.

This CDR3 reads CAWSVDKGVYGYTF. The CDR3 coding sequence is TGTGCCTGGAGTGTAGACAAGGGGGTCTATGGCTACACCTTC. This chain connects TRBV30 to TRBJ1-2; a possible D gene is TRBD1 (6 bases). Per germline, CDR1 GTSNPN and CDR2 SVGIG (reference sequence). There are 14 residues in the CDR3. The V end lost 0 bases, the J end lost 4 bases, and 12 bases lay between the germline ends.

The rearrangement links TRBV29-1 to TRBJ1-1; 8 bases are a match to TRBD1. Germline V lookup: CDR1 SQVTM, CDR2 ANQGSEA. V lost 6 bases and J lost 4; bases outside the gene matches: 13. This CDR3 is 15 amino acids long. Here the CDR3 reads CSVTQGAVWGTEAFF. CDR3 in DNA: TGCAGCGTGACCCAGGGGGCGGTTTGGGGCACTGAAGCTTTCTTT.

CDR3 in DNA: TGCGCCAGCAGCTTGGTGGACAGACGCACAGATACGCAGTATTTT. It is translated as CASSLVDRRTDTQYF. The gene calls are TRBV5-1 and TRBJ2-3; D might be TRBD1 (6 bases). The CDR3 contains 15 residues. CDR1 and CDR2 (germline): SGHRS, YFSETQ. Deletions cut 0 bases from V and 1 base from J, with 9 bases between. The whole variable domain, remainder taken from reference TRBV5-1 and TRBJ2-3, is KAGVTQTPRYLIKTRGQQVTLSCSPISGHRSVSWYQQTPGQGLQFLFEYFSETQRNKGNFPGRFSGRQFSNSRSEMNVSTLELGDSALYLCASSLVDRRTDTQYFGPGTRLTVL.

The rearrangement uses TRBV1 and TRBJ1-6. TRBV1 is a known pseudogene. The CDR3 sequence is 19 residues long. The CDR3 reads CTSSQEFYYSPTYNSPLHF. CDR3 nucleotide sequence: TGCACCAGCAGCCAAGAATTCTATTATAGCCCTACCTATAATTCACCCCTCCACTTT.

V usage is TRBV2 and J usage is TRBJ2-7; D tentatively reads TRBD1 or TRBD2 (6 bases each). Germline V gene sequence: CDR1 SNHLY, CDR2 FYNNEI. Trimming left V 0 bases short and J 7 bases short, with 16 bases between. The CDR3 consists of 15 residues. The CDR3 coding sequence is TGTGCCAGCAGTGAAGCGCTATCGACTAGGGGGGAGCAGTACTTC. It is translated as CASSEALSTRGEQYF.